These 20 T cell receptor beta chains were sequenced from one sample in a study of early T cells in non-severe SARS-CoV-2 infection. MiXCR, applied by TCRdb to the 5' RACE reads, yields one record per CDR3 protein. The sample shows some 50,000 distinct CDR3 sequences, around 9% of them seen only once. The sequencing input was whole blood. Receptors originate from an adult who was a healthcare worker with PCR-confirmed SARS-CoV-2 infection or an uninfected control (not recorded which).

In this sample, this clonotype turned up many times. V and J are TRBV4-1 and TRBJ1-5, with D possibly matching TRBD1 (5 bases). The V gene lost 1 base and the J gene lost 4 bases, with 14 bases spanning the gap. Germline CDR1 and CDR2: MGHRA and YSYEKL. The CDR3 consists of 16 residues. DNA for the CDR3: TGCGCCAGCAGCCAAGGGGGTCGGGGGACGAATCAGCCCCAGCATTTT. Protein: CASSQGGRGTNQPQHF.

This clonotype showed up just a few times. The chain recombines TRBV6-5 with TRBJ2-3, with TRBD2 matching 14 bases. The V gene end was trimmed by 4 bases and the J gene end by 7 bases; junction bases not matched to a gene: 4. Germline CDR1 and CDR2: MNHEY and SVGAGI. This CDR3 spans 15 amino acids. CDR3 region: CASSSGTSGGYTQYF. The DNA for the CDR3 is TGTGCCAGCAGTTCCGGGACTAGCGGGGGTTATACGCAGTATTTT.

This clonotype was seen at least ten times. The chain combines TRBV20-1 with TRBJ1-1; 10 bases fit TRBD1. The CDR3 loop spans 17 amino acids. V dropped 5 bases and J dropped 2; count of bases not matched to a gene: 14. Germline CDR1 reads DFQATT; CDR2 reads SNEGSKA (reference sequence). The chain's CDR3 is CSARRNTGTGDNTEAFF. The CDR3 DNA sequence: TGCAGTGCTCGTAGGAATACCGGGACAGGGGACAACACTGAAGCTTTCTTT.

This clonotype has just a few counts. The chain combines TRBV12-5 with TRBJ1-5; 7 positions agree with TRBD1. V lost 7 bases to trimming and J lost 5 bases; unmatched junction nucleotides: 8. The length of the CDR3 is 14 residues. CDR1 LGHNT and CDR2 FRNRAP come from the germline V gene. CDR3 in amino acids: CASAKDRVDQPQHF. CDR3 DNA sequence: TGTGCTAGTGCCAAAGACAGGGTAGATCAGCCCCAGCATTTT.

This clonotype was seen repeatedly, ten times or more. J is TRBJ2-2 and V is TRBV7-6; D unclear. The CDR3 covers 13 residues. The V end lost 1 base, the J end lost 9 bases, and 9 bases lay between the germline ends. The germline CDR1 and CDR2 sequences are SGHVS and FNYEAQ. CDR3 nucleotide sequence: TGTGCCAGCAGCTTAGGGGAATATAGGGAGCTGTTTTTT. It is translated as CASSLGEYRELFF.

This clonotype showed up just a few times. This chain uses TRBV10-1 with TRBJ2-1; unclear D gene. CDR1 is WNHNN, CDR2 SYGVQD, per germline (reference sequence). V was trimmed by 8 bases and J by 7 bases, leaving 12 bases between them. This CDR3 spans 12 amino acids. CDR3 sequence: CASASDWNEQFF. The CDR3 DNA follows: TGCGCCAGCGCCTCTGATTGGAATGAGCAGTTCTTC.

The table lists this clonotype with a few counts. The V call is TRBV29-1, the J call TRBJ1-2; D unresolved. V dropped 4 bases and J dropped 4 bases, with 7 bases sitting between them. Germline-derived CDR1 and CDR2 are SQVTM and ANQGSEA. There are 11 residues in the CDR3. In DNA form, the CDR3 reads TGCAGCGTTGGGGAGGGCTATGGCTACACCTTC. Encoded protein: CSVGEGYGYTF.

This clonotype has at least ten counts. The V call is TRBV19, the J call TRBJ2-1; possibly TRBD2 for D (5 bases). Germline assignment: CDR1 LNHDA and CDR2 SQIVND (reference sequence). Trimming cost V 6 bases and J 5 bases, with 11 bases left between them. The CDR3 sequence is 13 residues long. The CDR3 sequence: CASRRVNDNEQFF. The DNA for the CDR3 is TGTGCCAGTAGGCGGGTCAACGACAATGAGCAGTTCTTC.

V usage is TRBV18 and J usage is TRBJ2-3; D may be TRBD2 (5 bases). The CDR3 has 18 residues. CDR1 and CDR2 from the germline V gene are KGHSH and LQKENI. V was pared by 3 bases and J by 0 bases, with 19 bases between. CDR3 sequence reads: CASSPDIIQRVSTDTQYF. The CDR3, as DNA: TGTGCCAGCTCACCGGATATAATACAGAGGGTGAGCACAGATACGCAGTATTTT.

The J gene is TRBJ2-1, the V gene TRBV29-1; 7 nucleotides match TRBD1. Per germline, CDR1 SQVTM and CDR2 ANQGSEA. CDR3 length: 15 residues. V was pared by 6 bases and J by 1 base, with 9 bases of the junction left unmatched. The CDR3 nucleotides read TGCAGCGTCGCTCGAGGGGGCAGTTCCTACAATGAGCAGTTCTTC. Its protein is CSVARGGSSYNEQFF.

The genes are TRBV30 and TRBJ1-3; D gene unclear. Trimming cost V 5 bases and J 1 base, with 6 bases left between them. CDR1 GTSNPN and CDR2 SVGIG come from the germline V gene (reference sequence). CDR3 size: 12 residues. The CDR3 reads CAWVGSGNTIYF. CDR3 DNA: TGTGCCTGGGTGGGTTCTGGAAACACCATATATTTT.

This clonotype was seen repeatedly, ten times or more. The CDR3 DNA sequence: TGTGCCAGCAGCCAGGGAGGGAGGGCAGATACGCAGTATTTT. Its protein product is CASSQGGRADTQYF. The chain is built from TRBV11-2 and TRBJ2-3, with 7 positions matching TRBD2. This CDR3 contains 14 residues. Trimming took 5 bases from V and 4 from J; bases not matched to a gene: 6. Germline CDR1 SGHAT, CDR2 FQNNGV.

This clonotype was observed a handful of times. V gene TRBV6-2 or TRBV6-3 combines with J gene TRBJ2-3, with D possibly TRBD2 on 6 matching bases. Germline loops: CDR1 MNHEY, CDR2 SVGEGT. V was cut by 2 bases and J by 8 bases, with 35 bases left in between. The CDR3 spans 21 residues. As DNA, the CDR3 is TGTGCCAGCAGTTACGGGGCGGTAGCGGCCCATAGCACCGTGCCGCGAGGTACGCAGTATTTT. Translated: CASSYGAVAAHSTVPRGTQYF.

This clonotype came up a few times. The rearrangement links TRBV7-9 to TRBJ1-1, with 7 bases that match TRBD1. CDR1 and CDR2 from the germline V gene are SEHNR and FQNEAQ (reference sequence). The CDR3 contains 15 residues. With V trimmed by 6 bases and J by 5 bases, 12 bases remained unmatched. The CDR3 here is CASSSAQGILTEAFF. DNA of the CDR3: TGTGCCAGCAGTTCTGCACAGGGGATCCTGACTGAAGCTTTCTTT.

This clonotype was counted many times. The gene calls are TRBV6-6 and TRBJ2-7; TRBD2 agrees at 11 bases. Germline values: CDR1 MNHNY, CDR2 SVGAGI (reference sequence). The CDR3 runs 14 residues. V lost 6 bases, J lost 1 base, and 2 bases stayed unmatched. CDR3 amino acids: CASSLAGGSYEQYF. The CDR3 DNA reads as TGTGCCAGCAGCCTAGCGGGGGGTTCCTACGAGCAGTACTTC.

This clonotype was observed a few times. The V gene is TRBV6-1, the J gene TRBJ1-4; 7 nucleotides match TRBD1. Germline V gene sequence: CDR1 MNHNS, CDR2 SASEGT. Trimming removed 8 bases from V and 7 bases from J; junction bases left unmatched: 10. The CDR3 covers 14 residues. As DNA, the CDR3 is TGTGCCAGCGCCGCCTATTCAGGGGGTGAAAAACTGTTTTTT. The encoded protein is CASAAYSGGEKLFF.

Only a few counts were recorded for this clonotype. The genes are TRBV7-9 and TRBJ2-3; TRBD2 is a possible D gene (6 bases). Trimming took 3 bases from V and 4 from J, leaving 17 bases between them. The CDR3 contains 16 residues. The germline V gene encodes CDR1 SEHNR and CDR2 FQNEAQ (reference sequence). CDR3 nucleotide sequence: TGTGCCAGCAGCTTCCCCGTGGGGGGTAGAGCAGATACGCAGTATTTT. Translation gives CASSFPVGGRADTQYF.

This clonotype has a handful of counts. In nucleotides, the CDR3 is TGTGCCAGCAGTTACTCGAGGTCTAACTATGGCTACACCTTC. Protein sequence: CASSYSRSNYGYTF. The chain links TRBV6-5 to TRBJ1-2, with unresolved D. Looked up from germline, CDR1 is MNHEY and CDR2 is SVGAGI. The CDR3 has 14 amino acids. V was pared by 0 bases and J by 0 bases, with 5 bases between.

This clonotype has a handful of counts. The junction does not match germline at one end; this may be a read error. The genes are TRBV10-3 and TRBJ1-2; D gene uncertain. Germline CDR1 and CDR2: ENHRY and SYGVKD. CDR3 size: 14 residues. The CDR3 DNA sequence: TGTGCCATCAGAGAGTCCCTCTCTAACTATGGCTACACCTTC. It yields the protein CAIRESLSNYGYTF.

This clonotype was seen repeatedly, ten times or more. The CDR3 nucleotides read TGTGCCAGCAGCGTATATGGGGAAGCGGACAATGAGCAGTTCTTC. Encoded protein: CASSVYGEADNEQFF. The chain carries TRBV9 and TRBJ2-1, with D possibly matching TRBD2 (5 bases). The CDR3 is 15 amino acids. The germline V and J ends were trimmed by 1 base and 5 bases, with 13 bases remaining between them. Germline CDR1 reads SGDLS; CDR2 reads YYNGEE.